These 27 T cell receptor beta chains were sequenced from one sample in a study of CD8 T cells in ankylosing spondylitis. Each CDR3 protein gets one entry after TCRdb re-called the 5' RACE reads with MiXCR. The data show around 210,000 distinct CDR3 sequences, with 7% to 10% seen just once and 4.8% held by the top ten. Specimen: blood, either unsorted or a sorted T cell fraction (not recorded which). These receptors were taken from a female donor with ankylosing spondylitis or in good health (not recorded which).

This clonotype was detected many times. V gene TRBV7-2 combines with J gene TRBJ2-1; D ambiguous. Germline CDR1 and CDR2: SGHTA and FQGNSA. The CDR3 covers 16 residues. V was pared by 0 bases and J by 7 bases, with 16 bases between. The CDR3 nucleotides read TGTGCCAGCAGCTTAGCGCTCGGGCCCGCGAGTAATGAGCAGTTCTTC. Residues: CASSLALGPASNEQFF.

V is TRBV9 and J is TRBJ2-7; 9 bases fit TRBD2. Germline loops: CDR1 SGDLS, CDR2 YYNGEE. V dropped 0 bases and J dropped 3; count of bases not matched to a gene: 4. There are 15 residues in the CDR3. This chain's CDR3 is CASSVGAGGNYEQYF. The CDR3 coding sequence is TGTGCCAGCAGCGTAGGAGCGGGAGGAAACTACGAGCAGTACTTC.

In its sample, this clonotype was seen a few times. The chain links TRBV4-1 to TRBJ2-2; TRBD2 matches at 12 bases. The CDR3 loop spans 20 amino acids. Trimming removed 3 bases from V and 6 bases from J; junction bases left unmatched: 17. The germline V gene encodes CDR1 MGHRA and CDR2 YSYEKL. The CDR3 sequence is CASSHPPGTSGPNPPGELFF. The CDR3 nucleotides are TGCGCCAGCAGCCATCCACCCGGGACTAGCGGGCCGAATCCCCCCGGGGAGCTGTTTTTT.

This clonotype has ten or more counts. This chain links TRBV10-3 with TRBJ2-1, with 10 bases that match TRBD1. The CDR3 has 14 amino acids. Germline V gene sequence: CDR1 ENHRY, CDR2 SYGVKD. Trimming removed 5 bases from V and 8 bases from J; junction bases left unmatched: 6. The CDR3 loop reads CAISRQGAIDEQFF. CDR3 bases: TGTGCCATCAGTCGACAGGGGGCTATAGATGAGCAGTTCTTC.

The chain is built from TRBV10-1 and TRBJ2-7; D might be TRBD2 (6 bases). The CDR3 has 15 amino acids. Germline V gene data show CDR1 as WNHNN and CDR2 as SYGVQD (reference sequence). V gave up 4 bases and J gave up 5 bases, with 18 bases separating them. CDR3 sequence: CASSGGLPLEHEQYF. CDR3 sequence (DNA): TGCGCCAGCAGTGGCGGACTACCCCTCGAGCACGAGCAGTACTTC.

The sample holds many counts of this clonotype. The chain recombines TRBV12-3 or TRBV12-4 with TRBJ2-2; D call uncertain. This CDR3 has 11 amino acids. The V and J ends lost 7 bases and 6 bases respectively, with 6 bases between them. The CDR3 region is CASNLPGELFF. The CDR3 region has the DNA TGTGCCAGCAACTTACCCGGGGAGCTGTTTTTT.

This clonotype was recorded only once. V gene TRBV6-2 or TRBV6-3 combines with J gene TRBJ2-7, with D possibly matching TRBD2 (5 bases). The ends were cut back, 3 bases at V and 5 bases at J, with 14 bases in the middle. The germline V gene has CDR1 MNHEY and CDR2 SVGEGT. The CDR3 is made up of 14 amino acids. The CDR3 DNA reads TGTGCCAGCAGTTATCCAGGAGGTCGCAACGAGCAGTACTTC. Its translation: CASSYPGGRNEQYF.

Worth noting for this clonotype: One junction end does not reproduce the germline sequence, and a read error may be involved. J is TRBJ2-2 and V is TRBV20-1; a possible D gene is TRBD1 (6 bases). The CDR3 is made up of 14 amino acids. Germline CDR1 is DFQATT and CDR2 is SNEGSKA (reference sequence). The CDR3: CSAPGTHSTAELFF. The CDR3 DNA sequence: TGCAGTGCTCCCGGGACACATTCCACCGCGGAGCTGTTTTTT.

This clonotype has a handful of counts. This sequence joins TRBV11-2 and TRBJ2-1, with D possibly being TRBD2 (5 bases). Trimming cost V 1 base and J 6 bases, with 13 bases left between them. The CDR3 spans 15 residues. The germline V gene has CDR1 SGHAT and CDR2 FQNNGV. The CDR3 bases are TGTGCCAGCAGCTTAGTGCGGGTCTCAGGCAATGAGCAGTTCTTC. Encoded protein: CASSLVRVSGNEQFF.

This chain connects TRBV24-1 to TRBJ2-6; D is ambiguous. The length of the CDR3 is 15 residues. The germline V and J ends were trimmed by 4 bases and 2 bases, with 8 bases remaining between them. Per the germline V gene, CDR1 is KGHDR and CDR2 is SFDVKD. CDR3 protein: CATSEPSAGANVLTF. The CDR3 nucleotides read TGTGCCACCAGTGAACCTTCGGCTGGGGCCAACGTCCTGACTTTC.

This clonotype was counted at least ten times. The gene calls are TRBV5-1 and TRBJ1-6, with D possibly being TRBD1 (6 bases). CDR1 is SGHRS, CDR2 YFSETQ, per germline. CDR3 length: 16 residues. V dropped 5 bases and J dropped 2 bases, with 14 bases sitting between them. CDR3 sequence: CASRLAGDPYNSPLHF. The CDR3 DNA reads TGCGCCAGCAGACTCGCAGGGGACCCCTATAATTCACCCCTCCACTTT. The full variable domain, its missing parts supplied by reference TRBV5-1 and TRBJ1-6, is KAGVTQTPRYLIKTRGQQVTLSCSPISGHRSVSWYQQTPGQGLQFLFEYFSETQRNKGNFPGRFSGRQFSNSRSEMNVSTLELGDSALYLCASRLAGDPYNSPLHFGNGTRLTVT.

This clonotype was counted at least ten times. The chain joins TRBV7-7 to TRBJ2-2; D is perhaps TRBD2 (5 bases). Trimming cost V 7 bases and J 6 bases, with 12 bases left between them. The germline V gene encodes CDR1 SSHAT and CDR2 FNYEAQ (reference sequence). The CDR3 loop spans 13 amino acids. The CDR3 DNA is TGTGCCAGCACCGACGGAGGCCCCGGGGAGCTGTTTTTT. This translates into CASTDGGPGELFF.

This clonotype was seen many times. The genes are TRBV7-9 and TRBJ2-7; 8 positions match TRBD1. J gave up 6 bases and V 11 bases, and 9 bases lay outside the gene matches. Germline lookup yields CDR1 SEHNR and CDR2 FQNEAQ (reference sequence). The CDR3 totals 12 residues. The CDR3 loop reads CAGGATGGEQYF. The CDR3 DNA is TGTGCCGGTGGAGCTACAGGGGGCGAGCAGTACTTC. Looking up the rest from reference TRBV7-9 and TRBJ2-7 gives the full variable domain: DTGVSQNPRHKITKRGQNVTFRCDPISEHNRLYWYRQTLGQGPEFLTYFQNEAQLEKSRLLSDRFSAERPKGSFSTLEIQRTEQGDSAMYLCAGGATGGEQYFGPGTRLTVT.

This clonotype has ten or more counts. This chain connects TRBV13 to TRBJ1-1, with D possibly TRBD1 on 6 matching bases. The CDR3 has 14 amino acids. In germline, CDR1 is PRHDT, CDR2 FYEKMQ (reference sequence). Trimming took off 8 bases at V and 5 bases at J, with 18 bases between the two ends. CDR3 in DNA: TGTGCCAGCCACTCAGGGACATTAGATACTGAAGCTTTCTTT. Translating it yields CASHSGTLDTEAFF.

In this sample, this clonotype turned up many times. The chain employs TRBV12-3 or TRBV12-4 and TRBJ1-5; D remains unclear. The CDR3 consists of 12 residues. V lost 6 bases and J 7 bases, leaving 10 bases between the germline ends. The CDR3 here is CASRLRQQPQHF. CDR3 nucleotides: TGTGCCAGCAGACTGCGACAACAGCCCCAGCATTTT.

The chain carries TRBV3-1 and TRBJ2-7; D may be TRBD2 (6 bases). Germline CDR1 is LGHDT and CDR2 is YNNKEL (reference sequence). The CDR3 totals 14 residues. Trimming left V 4 bases short and J 1 base short, with 11 bases between. CDR3 in amino acids: CASSPGRGSYEQYF. The CDR3 DNA reads TGTGCCAGCAGCCCGGGACGGGGGTCCTACGAGCAGTACTTC.

In its sample, this clonotype was seen many times. CDR3 DNA: TGTGCCAGCAGCTCCGAAGGGACTCCAGGGGCTTTCTTT. It is translated as CASSSEGTPGAFF. The chain is built from TRBV7-2 and TRBJ1-1; a possible D gene is TRBD1 (5 bases). The CDR3 totals 13 residues. Looked up from germline, CDR1 is SGHTA and CDR2 is FQGNSA. Trimming took 4 bases from V and 11 from J, leaving 17 bases between them.

Only one count was recorded for this clonotype. This chain uses TRBV7-2 with TRBJ2-1; possibly TRBD1 or TRBD2 for D (5 bases each). The CDR3 is 16 residues long. CDR1 is SGHTA and CDR2 is FQGNSA in the germline V gene. The V end was cut by 0 bases, the J end by 4 bases, with 13 bases between. CDR3 loop: CASSLAVGTSYNEQFF. CDR3 sequence (DNA): TGTGCCAGCAGCTTAGCGGTGGGGACGAGTTACAATGAGCAGTTCTTC.

A remark on this clonotype: Since a much larger clone is just one base distant, this may be a read error. The rearrangement joins TRBV7-2 to TRBJ1-1, with D tentatively TRBD1 (5 bases). Trimming left V 5 bases short and J 3 bases short, with 10 bases between. This CDR3 is built from 13 residues. In germline, CDR1 is SGHTA, CDR2 FQGNSA. The CDR3 coding sequence is TGTGCCAGCAGCCTTTTGGGGGACACTGAAGCTTTCTTT. This translates into CASSLLGDTEAFF.

To note about this clonotype: Given a much more abundant clone one base away, this may be a read error. The chain combines TRBV11-3 with TRBJ1-1, with unresolved D. V was shortened by 7 bases and J by 4 bases, with 16 bases between the two germline ends. Germline CDR1 reads SGHNT; CDR2 reads YENEEA. This CDR3 is 14 amino acids long. The CDR3 sequence is CASTPGALSTEAFF. CDR3 nucleotide sequence: TGTGCCAGCACGCCGGGAGCCTTGAGCACTGAAGCTTTCTTT.

This clonotype was seen repeatedly, ten times or more. The V call is TRBV5-1, the J call TRBJ2-7; 8 bases line up with TRBD1. In germline, CDR1 is SGHRS, CDR2 YFSETQ. V gave up 6 bases and J gave up 3 bases; unmatched junction bases: 11. The CDR3 covers 15 residues. CDR3 in amino acids: CASTPTGGENYEQYF. As DNA, the CDR3 is TGCGCCAGCACCCCAACAGGGGGTGAGAACTACGAGCAGTACTTC. Looking up the rest from reference TRBV5-1 and TRBJ2-7 gives the full variable domain: KAGVTQTPRYLIKTRGQQVTLSCSPISGHRSVSWYQQTPGQGLQFLFEYFSETQRNKGNFPGRFSGRQFSNSRSEMNVSTLELGDSALYLCASTPTGGENYEQYFGPGTRLTVT.

This clonotype was counted at least ten times. The chain has TRBV6-2 or TRBV6-3 and TRBJ2-7, with D uncertain. CDR1 is MNHEY, CDR2 SVGEGT, per germline. The V end was cut by 6 bases, the J end by 4 bases, with 13 bases between. CDR3 length: 13 amino acids. CDR3 bases: TGTGCCAGCAGCCAACCCCCTCTTTACGAGCAGTACTTC. Translated, it gives CASSQPPLYEQYF.

The rearrangement links TRBV27 to TRBJ2-7, with a tentative D call TRBD2 (6 bases). CDR3 length: 12 amino acids. V lost 8 bases and J lost 7, with 15 bases in between. Germline values: CDR1 MNHEY, CDR2 SMNVEV (reference sequence). The CDR3, as DNA: TGTGCCAGCCCCTGCGGGACGGAAGAGCAGTACTTC. This encodes CASPCGTEEQYF.

This clonotype was observed a few times. The chain links TRBV5-1 to TRBJ2-7; TRBD2 agrees at 8 bases. The length of the CDR3 is 13 residues. Trimming removed 4 bases from V and 3 bases from J; junction bases left unmatched: 3. Germline CDR1 is SGHRS and CDR2 is YFSETQ. CDR3 nucleotide sequence: TGCGCCAGCAGCGACGGGACTAGCTACGAGCAGTACTTC. It specifies CASSDGTSYEQYF.

A remark on this clonotype: This sequence may be a read error, since a much larger clone differs from it by one base. No conserved phenylalanine or tryptophan ends this CDR3, so it is likely a read error. The chain employs TRBV7-6 and TRBJ1-2, with a tentative D call TRBD1 (5 bases). The germline V and J ends were trimmed by 5 bases and 10 bases, with 20 bases remaining between them. In germline, CDR1 is SGHVS, CDR2 FNYEAQ. This CDR3 comprises 14 residues. The CDR3 coding sequence is TGTGCCAGCAGCCCTCCCGGACTCCGGGGGGACTACACCCTC. Encoded protein: CASSPPGLRGDYTL.

This clonotype showed up many times. The chain uses TRBV18 and TRBJ2-5, with unresolved D. The CDR3 totals 13 residues. The V end was cut by 3 bases, the J end by 1 base, with 6 bases between. The germline gives CDR1 KGHSH, CDR2 LQKENI. The chain's CDR3 is CASSPHFQETQYF. CDR3 sequence (DNA): TGTGCCAGCTCACCGCACTTCCAAGAGACCCAGTACTTC.

This clonotype was recorded at least ten times. CDR3 region: CSVDSGTPLQETQYF. CDR3 sequence (DNA): TGCAGCGTTGATTCGGGGACACCCCTCCAAGAGACCCAGTACTTC. The chain employs TRBV29-1 and TRBJ2-5; maybe TRBD1 (6 bases). CDR3 length: 15 residues. V gave up 3 bases and J gave up 1 base, with 15 bases separating them. CDR1 and CDR2 (germline): SQVTM, ANQGSEA.